Presented here are 8 T cell receptor beta chains from one specimen sequenced in a study of blood T cell repertoires in COVID-19. Method: immunoSEQ multiplex PCR; TCRdb's copy keeps in-frame clones and lacks some. The sample includes fewer than 250,000 clones, 88% of them seen just once. Sequenced: peripheral blood. These receptors originate from a man aged 65 to 85 with acute or convalescent COVID-19.

J is TRBJ2-3 and V is TRBV5-1; 10 bases map to TRBD2. V lost 4 bases and J lost 7; bases outside the gene matches: 15. The CDR3 runs 17 residues. The V gene's germline CDR1 is SGHRS and CDR2 YFSETQ. The CDR3 DNA reads as TGCGCCAGCAGCCAGTCGTCTGGAGCGGGAGGGGGGCATACGCAGTATTTT. It yields the protein CASSQSSGAGGGHTQYF.

This clone showed up just a few times. This chain connects TRBV3-1 (or the pseudogene TRBV3-2) to TRBJ1-2, with D possibly matching TRBD1 (5 bases). V lost 0 bases and J lost 4, with 9 bases in between. The CDR3 covers 14 residues. Germline CDR1 LGHDT, CDR2 YNNKEL (reference sequence). CDR3 sequence reads: CASSQEQGVYGYTF. DNA for the CDR3: TGTGCCAGCAGCCAAGAGCAGGGTGTCTATGGCTACACCTTC.

The chain is built from TRBV3-1 (or the pseudogene TRBV3-2) and TRBJ1-6; D perhaps matches TRBD1 (5 bases). The V end was cut by 1 base, the J end by 10 bases, with 11 bases between. In germline, CDR1 is LGHDT, CDR2 YNNKEL (reference sequence). The CDR3 totals 14 residues. The DNA for the CDR3 is TGTGCCAGCAGCCAAGTGGGGGGAAGCTCACCCCTCCACTTT. It is translated as CASSQVGGSSPLHF.

This chain joins TRBV19 and TRBJ2-5; TRBD1 matches at 7 bases. Germline CDR1 is LNHDA and CDR2 is SQIVND (reference sequence). V was pared by 5 bases and J by 3 bases, with 15 bases of the junction left unmatched. The CDR3 sequence is 17 residues long. The CDR3 nucleotides are TGTGCCAGTAGTTATACAGGGACAGCTAGTGGGAAAGAGACCCAGTACTTC. Its translation is CASSYTGTASGKETQYF.

The chain has TRBV3-1 (or the pseudogene TRBV3-2) and TRBJ1-2; D gene uncertain. Germline V CDR1 and CDR2: LGHDT, YNNKEL (reference sequence). V lost 4 bases to trimming and J lost 5 bases, with 11 bases between them. This CDR3 region has 13 residues. The CDR3 nucleotides are TGTGCCAGCAGCCCGGGGTCTTGGTATGGCTACACCTTC. Amino acids: CASSPGSWYGYTF.

The chain couples TRBV11-3 to TRBJ2-2, with 7 bases aligning to TRBD1. The V gene's germline CDR1 is SGHNT and CDR2 YENEEA. Trimming cost V 5 bases and J 5 bases; bases outside gene matches: 5. This CDR3 is built from 14 residues. The CDR3, as DNA: TGTGCCAGCAGCAAACAGGGGCGGACCGGGGAGCTGTTTTTT. Protein: CASSKQGRTGELFF. Together with reference TRBV11-3 and TRBJ2-2, the CDR3 gives the full variable domain: EAGVVQSPRYKIIEKKQPVAFWCNPISGHNTLYWYLQNLGQGPELLIRYENEEAVDDSQLPKDRFSAERLKGVDSTLKIQPAELGDSAVYLCASSKQGRTGELFFGEGSRLTVL.

CDR3 region: CASSGQGARTNQPQHF. The CDR3, as DNA: TGTGCCAGTAGCGGACAGGGGGCCAGGACAAATCAGCCCCAGCATTTT. V usage is TRBV19 and J usage is TRBJ1-5, with 11 bases that match TRBD1. Trimming took 6 bases from V and 4 from J; bases not matched to a gene: 8. Germline loops: CDR1 LNHDA, CDR2 SQIVND (reference sequence). This CDR3 contains 16 residues.

V and J are TRBV7-6 and TRBJ1-1; a possible D gene is TRBD1 (5 bases). Germline V gives CDR1 SGHVS, CDR2 FNYEAQ. The CDR3 length is 14 residues. Trimming left V 5 bases short and J 4 bases short, with 14 bases between. This CDR3 is CASSVRVEATEAFF. In DNA, the CDR3 is TGTGCCAGCAGCGTCAGGGTTGAAGCCACTGAAGCTTTCTTT.